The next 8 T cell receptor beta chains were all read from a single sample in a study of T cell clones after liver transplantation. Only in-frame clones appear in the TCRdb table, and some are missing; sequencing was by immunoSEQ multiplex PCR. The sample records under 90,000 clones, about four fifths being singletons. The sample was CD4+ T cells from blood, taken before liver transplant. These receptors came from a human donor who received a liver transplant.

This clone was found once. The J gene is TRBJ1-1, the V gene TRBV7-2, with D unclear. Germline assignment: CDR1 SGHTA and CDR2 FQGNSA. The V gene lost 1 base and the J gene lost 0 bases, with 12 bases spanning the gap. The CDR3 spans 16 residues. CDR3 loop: CASSLGGRVMNTEAFF. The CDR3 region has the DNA TGTGCCAGCAGCTTAGGAGGACGGGTAATGAACACTGAAGCTTTCTTT.

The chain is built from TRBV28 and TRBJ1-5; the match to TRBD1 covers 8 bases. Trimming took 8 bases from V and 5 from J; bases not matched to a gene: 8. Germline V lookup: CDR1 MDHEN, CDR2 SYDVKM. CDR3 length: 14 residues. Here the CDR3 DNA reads TGTGCCAGCTTACAGGGGGAAGGGCATCAGCCCCAGCATTTT. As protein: CASLQGEGHQPQHF. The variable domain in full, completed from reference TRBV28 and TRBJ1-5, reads DVKVTQSSRYLVKRTGEKVFLECVQDMDHENMFWYRQDPGLGLRLIYFSYDVKMKEKGDIPEGYSVSREKKERFSLILESASTNQTSMYLCASLQGEGHQPQHFGDGTRLSIL.

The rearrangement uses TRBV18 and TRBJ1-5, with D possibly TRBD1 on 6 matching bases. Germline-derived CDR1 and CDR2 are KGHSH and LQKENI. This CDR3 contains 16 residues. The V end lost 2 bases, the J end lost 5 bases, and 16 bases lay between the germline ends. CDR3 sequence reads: CASSPGVLGADQPQHF. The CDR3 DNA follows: TGTGCCAGCTCACCAGGAGTGTTGGGGGCCGATCAGCCCCAGCATTTT.

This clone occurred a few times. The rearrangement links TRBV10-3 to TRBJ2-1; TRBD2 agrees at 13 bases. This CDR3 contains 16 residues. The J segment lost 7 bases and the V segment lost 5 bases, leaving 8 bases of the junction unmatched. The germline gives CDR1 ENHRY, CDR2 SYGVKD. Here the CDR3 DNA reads TGTGCCATCAGTACCGGGACTAGCGGGATAGGAAATGAGCAGTTCTTC. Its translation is CAISTGTSGIGNEQFF.

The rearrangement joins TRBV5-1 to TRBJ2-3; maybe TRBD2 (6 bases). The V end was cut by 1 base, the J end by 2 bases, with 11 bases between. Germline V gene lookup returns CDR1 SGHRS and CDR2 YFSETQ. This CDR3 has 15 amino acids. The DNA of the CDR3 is TGCGCCAGCAGCTTGAGTCCGGGGGACACAGATACGCAGTATTTT. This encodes CASSLSPGDTDTQYF.

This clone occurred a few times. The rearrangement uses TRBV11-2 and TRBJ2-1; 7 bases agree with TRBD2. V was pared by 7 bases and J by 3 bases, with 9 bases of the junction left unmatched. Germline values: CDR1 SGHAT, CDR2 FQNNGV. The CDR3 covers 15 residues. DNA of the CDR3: TGTGCCAGCACCATGAGCGGGATGAACTACAATGAGCAGTTCTTC. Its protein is CASTMSGMNYNEQFF.

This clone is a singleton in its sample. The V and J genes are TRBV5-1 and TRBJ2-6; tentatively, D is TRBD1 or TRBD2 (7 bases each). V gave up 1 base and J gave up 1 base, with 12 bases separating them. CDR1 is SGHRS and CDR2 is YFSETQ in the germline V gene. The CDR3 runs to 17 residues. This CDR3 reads CASSLTGDYSGANVLTF. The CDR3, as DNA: TGCGCCAGCAGCTTGACAGGGGACTATTCTGGGGCCAACGTCCTGACTTTC.

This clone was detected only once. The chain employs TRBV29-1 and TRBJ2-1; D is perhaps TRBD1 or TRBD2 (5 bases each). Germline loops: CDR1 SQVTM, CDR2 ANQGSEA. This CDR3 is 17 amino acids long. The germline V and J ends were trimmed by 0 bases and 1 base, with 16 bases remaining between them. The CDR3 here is CSVEDSPGRKSYNEQFF. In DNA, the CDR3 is TGCAGCGTTGAAGATTCACCGGGGCGCAAGTCCTACAATGAGCAGTTCTTC.